A single sample is the source of the 28 T cell receptor beta chains below, sequenced in a study of CD8+CD57+ T cells in acquired aplastic anemia. The study profiled TCR beta VDJ and CDR3 using genomic DNA as template. MiXCR, applied by TCRdb to the reads, yields one record per CDR3 protein. The sample includes about 220,000 distinct CDR3 sequences, about a third of them seen just once. Material: sorted CD4+, CD8+, or CD8+CD57+ T cells (not recorded which) from PBMCs. These receptors were collected from a human donor in good health, serving as a control.

The V and J genes are TRBV9 and TRBJ2-2; 9 bases match TRBD2. CDR1 is SGDLS and CDR2 is YYNGEE in the germline V gene. V lost 5 bases to trimming and J lost 8 bases; unmatched junction nucleotides: 7. CDR3 length equals 14 residues. CDR3 sequence: CASSVLAGPGELFF. The CDR3 DNA reads TGTGCCAGCAGTGTTCTAGCGGGACCGGGGGAGCTGTTTTTT.

Ten or more counts support this clonotype. The chain employs TRBV10-3 and TRBJ2-1, with 8 bases aligning to TRBD2. The J segment lost 8 bases and the V segment lost 5 bases, leaving 8 bases of the junction unmatched. This CDR3 contains 14 residues. Germline assignment: CDR1 ENHRY and CDR2 SYGVKD. Here the CDR3 DNA reads TGTGCCATCAGTCGGGGGGGAGGGGCCCATGAGCAGTTCTTC. This gives the protein CAISRGGGAHEQFF.

This clonotype was picked up many times. This rearrangement joins TRBV6-1 to TRBJ1-2, with D perhaps matching TRBD1 (6 bases). Germline V lookup: CDR1 MNHNS, CDR2 SASEGT. V was shortened by 5 bases and J by 1 base, with 20 bases between the two germline ends. The CDR3 contains 17 residues. The CDR3: CASSRTGNRALNYGYTF. The CDR3 region has the DNA TGTGCCAGCAGTCGAACGGGGAACAGGGCCCTTAACTATGGCTACACCTTC.

This clonotype has a count of ten or more. This rearrangement joins TRBV6-1 to TRBJ1-2; TRBD1 matches at 8 bases. From germline, CDR1 is MNHNS and CDR2 SASEGT. The CDR3 runs to 13 residues. V dropped 6 bases and J dropped 6; count of bases not matched to a gene: 6. The CDR3 spells CASRDREADGYTF. CDR3 bases: TGTGCCAGCAGGGACAGGGAAGCAGATGGCTACACCTTC.

As for this clonotype: Germline is not matched at one junction end, which may reflect a read error. The chain is built from TRBV20-1 and TRBJ1-1, with D maybe TRBD1 (6 bases). The CDR3 covers 17 residues. Germline CDR1 reads DFQATT; CDR2 reads SNEGSKA (reference sequence). CDR3 nucleotide sequence: TGCAGTGCTAGTGAGGTGGGGGGGCGCCTTAGGAACGCTGAGGCTTTCTTT. Translating it yields CSASEVGGRLRNAEAFF.

This clonotype was found a few times. The gene calls are TRBV5-1 and TRBJ1-4, with D possibly TRBD1 on 5 matching bases. Trimming left V 7 bases short and J 4 bases short, with 14 bases between. CDR1 is SGHRS, CDR2 YFSETQ, per germline. CDR3 length equals 14 residues. This CDR3 reads CASGRDGGNEKLFF. As DNA, the CDR3 is TGCGCCAGCGGTCGGGACGGGGGTAATGAAAAACTGTTTTTT.

This clonotype was seen ten or more times. The chain couples TRBV28 to TRBJ2-7; possibly TRBD1 or TRBD2 for D (5 bases each). CDR3 length: 14 amino acids. V was pared by 10 bases and J by 1 base, with 17 bases between. CDR1 is MDHEN, CDR2 SYDVKM, per germline. The CDR3 DNA reads TGTGCCACCTCCGGGACCCTGGGATCCTACGAGCAGTACTTC. It is translated as CATSGTLGSYEQYF.

In its sample, this clonotype was seen many times. V and J are TRBV10-3 and TRBJ1-3; D unclear. This CDR3 has 12 amino acids. V was pared by 4 bases and J by 6 bases, with 7 bases between. The germline CDR1 and CDR2 sequences are ENHRY and SYGVKD. The CDR3 sequence is CAISGGVNTIYF. The DNA for the CDR3 is TGTGCCATCAGTGGCGGAGTAAACACCATATATTTT.

Concerning this clonotype: Just one base apart from a much larger clone, this may be a read error. The chain combines TRBV20-1 with TRBJ1-1; D is uncertain. Germline values: CDR1 DFQATT, CDR2 SNEGSKA (reference sequence). The CDR3 has 14 amino acids. CDR3 loop: CSARGTLMNTGAFF. CDR3 sequence (DNA): TGCAGTGCTAGAGGTACCTTGATGAACACTGGAGCTTTCTTT.

This clonotype was observed many times. This chain connects TRBV20-1 to TRBJ2-5; the match to TRBD2 covers 8 bases. Unmatched junction bases numbered 13, after V lost 6 bases and J lost 4 bases. The length of the CDR3 is 15 residues. Germline V CDR1 and CDR2: DFQATT, SNEGSKA (reference sequence). CDR3 sequence: CSATSSGGAGETQYF. The CDR3 DNA reads as TGCAGTGCCACCTCTTCCGGGGGGGCCGGAGAGACCCAGTACTTC.

As for this clonotype: With a much larger clone just one base away, this may be a read error. The chain uses TRBV9 and TRBJ2-2; the D gene is possibly TRBD2 (5 bases). Germline CDR1 and CDR2: SGDLS and YYNGEE. The CDR3 is 13 amino acids. The CDR3 loop reads CANSPDYTGELFF. The DNA of the CDR3 is TGTGCCAACAGCCCGGACTACACCGGGGAGCTGTTTTTT.

This clonotype was counted ten times or more. The genes are TRBV7-7 and TRBJ2-7; no firm D call. The CDR3 is made up of 14 amino acids. The germline V gene has CDR1 SSHAT and CDR2 FNYEAQ (reference sequence). V lost 1 base and J 7 bases, leaving 14 bases between the germline ends. The CDR3 DNA reads TGTGCCAGCAGCTTAGGACACCCGGGTGGGGAGCAGTACTTC. Protein sequence: CASSLGHPGGEQYF.

This clonotype showed up many times. This chain joins TRBV13 and TRBJ1-6; D gene unclear. V shed 5 bases and J shed 7 bases, with 12 bases lying between them. CDR1 is PRHDT, CDR2 FYEKMQ, per germline (reference sequence). The CDR3 extends over 14 amino acids. The CDR3 sequence is CASSPRDGNSPLHF. Written as DNA, the CDR3 is TGTGCCAGCAGCCCCCGTGACGGCAATTCACCCCTCCACTTT.

This clonotype turned up a few times. This sequence joins TRBV7-3 and TRBJ1-1, with D possibly TRBD1 on 6 matching bases. Germline CDR1 reads SGHTA; CDR2 reads FQGTGA. V was pared by 5 bases and J by 8 bases, with 12 bases between. This CDR3 spans 12 amino acids. The DNA for the CDR3 is TGTGCCAGCAGCGCGAGAGGGGGAGAAGCTTTCTTT. Translated, it gives CASSARGGEAFF.

This clonotype occurred many times. CDR3 residues: CASANRGLRYGYTF. The CDR3 DNA follows: TGTGCCAGTGCCAACAGGGGGCTAAGGTATGGCTACACCTTC. The genes are TRBV9 and TRBJ1-2; TRBD1 aligns across 9 bases. Germline CDR1 SGDLS, CDR2 YYNGEE. J gave up 5 bases and V 8 bases, and 10 bases lay outside the gene matches. The CDR3 runs to 14 residues. Complete variable domain (other parts from reference TRBV9 and TRBJ1-2): DSGVTQTPKHLITATGQRVTLRCSPRSGDLSVYWYQQSLDQGLQFLIQYYNGEERAKGNILERFSAQQFPDLHSELNLSSLELGDSALYFCASANRGLRYGYTFGSGTRLTVV.

This clonotype has ten or more counts. The chain recombines TRBV7-3 with TRBJ2-1, with 8 nucleotides matching TRBD2. J was trimmed by 7 bases and V by 5 bases; bases with no gene match: 13. Per germline, CDR1 SGHTA and CDR2 FQGTGA. This CDR3 comprises 16 residues. Here the CDR3 reads CASSRLPQPGGNEQFF. In DNA form, the CDR3 reads TGTGCCAGCAGCCGCCTGCCGCAGCCGGGAGGGAATGAGCAGTTCTTC.

V usage is TRBV6-1 and J usage is TRBJ1-1; TRBD1 matches at 8 bases. Germline V gene lookup returns CDR1 MNHNS and CDR2 SASEGT. J lost 3 bases, V lost 8 bases, and 11 bases had no gene match. CDR3 length equals 15 residues. The CDR3 is CASSATDRGYTEAFF. CDR3 nucleotides: TGTGCCAGCTCGGCCACTGACAGGGGATACACTGAAGCTTTCTTT.

This sequence joins TRBV2 and TRBJ2-2, with TRBD2 as a possible D gene (6 bases). The CDR3 contains 12 residues. V was clipped by 8 bases and J by 6 bases, with 10 bases between them. Germline CDR1 and CDR2: SNHLY and FYNNEI. CDR3 DNA sequence: TGTGCCAGCTGGGAGGTCCCCGGGGAGCTGTTTTTT. Translated, it gives CASWEVPGELFF.

The chain combines TRBV4-1 with TRBJ2-3; 8 bases match TRBD2. From germline, CDR1 is MGHRA and CDR2 YSYEKL. CDR3 length: 17 amino acids. Trimming at V came to 8 bases and at J to 0 bases, leaving 13 bases not matched to a gene. The CDR3 nucleotides are TGCGCCAGCGGACCCTTGGCGGGAGGAATTAGCACAGATACGCAGTATTTT. It is translated as CASGPLAGGISTDTQYF.

The CDR3 bases are TGTGCCAGCAGTACCGGGACGCCAGACTCTGGAAACACCATATATTTT. It codes for CASSTGTPDSGNTIYF. This rearrangement joins TRBV6-1 to TRBJ1-3, with D maybe TRBD1 (5 bases). The CDR3 runs to 16 residues. V gave up 5 bases and J gave up 0 bases, with 14 bases separating them. Germline CDR1 MNHNS, CDR2 SASEGT.

This clonotype has at least ten counts. This chain links TRBV2 with TRBJ2-7; D gene unclear. V was trimmed by 4 bases and J by 4 bases, leaving 5 bases between them. Germline V gene lookup returns CDR1 SNHLY and CDR2 FYNNEI. CDR3 length: 11 residues. The CDR3 spells CASSVEYEQYF. DNA of the CDR3: TGTGCCAGCAGTGTGGAATACGAGCAGTACTTC.

This rearrangement joins TRBV7-2 to TRBJ1-5, with D possibly matching TRBD1 (5 bases). The germline V gene has CDR1 SGHTA and CDR2 FQGNSA. The length of the CDR3 is 16 residues. V dropped 1 base and J dropped 5 bases, with 15 bases sitting between them. Written as DNA, the CDR3 is TGTGCCAGCAGCTTAGGGCAGGGTAGGGGAGATCAGCCCCAGCATTTT. Protein: CASSLGQGRGDQPQHF.

The sample holds a few counts of this clonotype. V is TRBV25-1 and J is TRBJ2-3, with TRBD1 identical over 7 bases. Unmatched junction bases numbered 11, after V lost 8 bases and J lost 3 bases. Germline V CDR1 and CDR2: MGHDK, SYGVNS. The CDR3 loop spans 15 amino acids. The CDR3: CASAKRGGGTDTQYF. The CDR3 DNA follows: TGTGCCAGCGCCAAGCGAGGGGGCGGGACAGATACGCAGTATTTT.

The table lists this clonotype with many counts. CDR3 sequence reads: CASTPRRGTGQYF. In DNA, the CDR3 is TGTGCCAGCACCCCCAGGAGGGGGACGGGGCAGTACTTC. This rearrangement joins TRBV5-6 to TRBJ2-7; D may be TRBD1 or TRBD2 (6 bases each). The CDR3 covers 13 residues. V lost 6 bases and J 9 bases, leaving 19 bases between the germline ends. Per germline, CDR1 SGHDT and CDR2 YYEEEE.

This clonotype was seen more than once but under ten times. The chain joins TRBV10-2 to TRBJ1-5; perhaps TRBD1 as D (5 bases). The CDR3 is made up of 14 amino acids. The V gene's germline CDR1 is WSHSY and CDR2 SAAADI. V was pared by 1 base and J by 6 bases, with 10 bases between. The CDR3 DNA follows: TGCGCCAGCAGTGAGTGGGACGCGCGTCAGCCCCAGCATTTT. It codes for CASSEWDARQPQHF.

To note about this clonotype: This may be a read error, as it is one base from a much larger clone. This likely comes from a read error, as the CDR3 has no conserved phenylalanine or tryptophan at its end. The CDR3 reads CASSSAGQETQYL. CDR3 bases: TGTGCCAGCAGTTCAGCGGGACAAGAGACCCAGTACCTC. The gene calls are TRBV24-1 and TRBJ2-5; TRBD2 matches at 7 bases. CDR3 size: 13 residues. Germline V gene sequence: CDR1 KGHDR, CDR2 SFDVKD.

Only a few counts were recorded for this clonotype. The chain employs TRBV12-5 and TRBJ2-7; D is ambiguous. CDR1 is LGHNT, CDR2 FRNRAP, per germline. The CDR3 is 14 residues long. V was trimmed by 0 bases and J by 5 bases, leaving 11 bases between them. The CDR3 spells CASGLVGKPNEQYF. The CDR3 DNA is TGTGCTAGTGGTTTGGTAGGGAAACCGAACGAGCAGTACTTC.

Points on this clonotype: A much larger clone lies a single base off, so this may be a read error. The chain links TRBV11-2 to TRBJ2-7; D remains ambiguous. Germline assignment: CDR1 SGHAT and CDR2 FQNNGV. This CDR3 has 17 amino acids. Trimming stripped 5 bases from V and 6 bases from J, with 26 bases between. CDR3 coding DNA: TGTGCCAGCAGCCGAGAGCTCTACGACACGGTCGGCTCCGAGCAGTACTTC. It is translated as CASSRELYDTVGSEQYF. Filled out from reference TRBV11-2 and TRBJ2-7, the complete variable domain reads EAGVAQSPRYKIIEKRQSVAFWCNPISGHATLYWYQQILGQGPKLLIQFQNNGVVDDSQLPKDRFSAERLKGVDSTLKIQPAKLEDSAVYLCASSRELYDTVGSEQYFGPGTRLTVT.